This T cell receptor beta chain derives from a study of blood T cell repertoires in COVID-19. Cohort 3 donors counted as recovered after two negative PCRs, clearance, or resolved symptoms. From germline, CDR1 is MNHEY and CDR2 SVGAGI. V lost 7 bases and J lost 6; bases outside the gene matches: 5. This CDR3 is built from 14 residues. Here immunoSEQ multiplex PCR was the method, and the copy in TCRdb shows in-frame clones only, minus some. The profile shows roughly 400,000 clones, more than 75% of them singletons. The specimen sequenced was PBMCs or T cells enriched from blood (not recorded which). The chain is built from TRBV6-5 and TRBJ2-3; TRBD2 agrees at 12 bases. This clonotype was obtained from a woman aged 50 to 65 who had recovered from COVID-19. Here the CDR3 reads CASTASGGADTQYF. The CDR3 DNA sequence: TGTGCCAGCACTGCTAGCGGGGGGGCTGATACGCAGTATTTT.